Many counts were recorded for the clone carrying this T cell receptor (beta chain). The data were obtained in a study of control samples from healthy donors and cancer patients. Here immunoSEQ multiplex PCR was the method, and the copy in TCRdb shows in-frame clones only, minus some. The data hold over 200,000 clones, with roughly 82% observed a single time. The ends lost 4 bases at V and 0 bases at J; junction bases unmatched: 10. The CDR3 length is 18 residues. CDR1 and CDR2 (germline): SGHNT, YYREEE (reference sequence). The gene calls are TRBV5-4 and TRBJ1-3, with 10 bases fitting TRBD1. Sequenced input: PBMCs. The source of this sequence is an older woman with lung cancer. In DNA form, the CDR3 reads TGTGCCAGCAGCCCGGGACAGGGGCCCGACGGCTCTGGAAACACCATATATTTT. It yields the protein CASSPGQGPDGSGNTIYF.